What follows is one T cell receptor beta chain and its context. Produced via immunoSEQ multiplex PCR; TCRdb's table is partial and in-frame only. The data contain about 62,000 clones, over 75% of them singletons. This record comes from a study of blood T cell repertoires in COVID-19. Turning to the study itself: Samples of COVID-19 (acute and convalescent) were obtained from the United States, Italy and Spain. T cells, B-cell-depleted T cells, or PBMCs supplied cDNA or gDNA.

Patients in Seattle were enrolled during active infection, then followed longitudinally. Trimming shortened V by 3 bases and J by 3 bases, and 12 bases separated the two germline ends. Germline CDR1 reads LGHNT; CDR2 reads FRNRAP. The CDR3 spans 14 residues. Material: peripheral blood. The receptor comes from a woman aged 60-75 years with COVID-19, enrolled during active disease. The genes are TRBV12-5 and TRBJ2-7; possible D gene TRBD2, 6 bases. CDR3 in DNA: TGTGCTAGTGGTTTAGGAGGGAGGAACTACGAGCAGTACTTC. Residues: CASGLGGRNYEQYF.